This TCR beta chain was identified during a study of response to subunit inactivated influenza vaccine. Study-wide results and limits: Researchers suggested that each seasonal influenza vaccination recruits few new T cells.

TCRdb re-called the RT-PCR reads with MiXCR, one entry per CDR3 protein. This table has almost 600,000 distinct CDR3 sequences, less than 15% appearing once. Germline lookup yields CDR1 LNHNV and CDR2 YYDKDF (reference sequence). The CDR3 length is 16 residues. The V gene lost 0 bases and the J gene lost 3 bases, with 15 bases spanning the gap. Regarding this clonotype: What it binds is unknown.

The sequencing used PBMCs from blood, collected 11 to 12 days after vaccination. V is TRBV15 and J is TRBJ2-7; D is undetermined. This TCR was sampled from a man between 45 and 60 years old who received an inactivated influenza vaccine. CDR3 loop: CATSRDRRQERYEQYF. The CDR3 DNA follows: TGTGCCACCAGCAGAGATCGTCGGCAGGAGCGCTACGAGCAGTACTTC.